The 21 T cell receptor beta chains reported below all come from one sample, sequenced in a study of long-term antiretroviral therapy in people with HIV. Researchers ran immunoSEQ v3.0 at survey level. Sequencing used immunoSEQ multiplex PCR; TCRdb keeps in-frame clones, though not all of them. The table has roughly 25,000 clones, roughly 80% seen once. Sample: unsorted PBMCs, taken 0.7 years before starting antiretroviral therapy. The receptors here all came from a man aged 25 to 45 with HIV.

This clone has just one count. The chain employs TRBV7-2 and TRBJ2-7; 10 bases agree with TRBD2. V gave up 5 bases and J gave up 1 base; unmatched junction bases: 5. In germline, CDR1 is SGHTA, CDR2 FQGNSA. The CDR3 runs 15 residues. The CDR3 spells CASSPRTSGSYEQYF. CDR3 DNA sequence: TGTGCCAGCAGCCCCCGGACTAGCGGTTCCTACGAGCAGTACTTC.

CDR3 DNA sequence: TGTGCCAGCAGAAACTCGGGACAGGGTGTTTCAGAAAAACTGTTTTTT. Protein sequence: CASRNSGQGVSEKLFF. The V gene is TRBV2, the J gene TRBJ1-4, with 9 bases identical to TRBD1. V trimming: 6 bases; J trimming: 8 bases; junction bases outside the gene matches: 13. The CDR3 has 16 residues. Looked up from germline, CDR1 is SNHLY and CDR2 is FYNNEI.

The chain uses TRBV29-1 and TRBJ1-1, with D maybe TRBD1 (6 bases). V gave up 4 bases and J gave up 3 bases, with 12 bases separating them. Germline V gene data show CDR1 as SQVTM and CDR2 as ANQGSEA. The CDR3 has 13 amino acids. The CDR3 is CSVATGLHTEAFF. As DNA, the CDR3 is TGCAGCGTTGCTACAGGGTTGCACACTGAAGCTTTCTTT.

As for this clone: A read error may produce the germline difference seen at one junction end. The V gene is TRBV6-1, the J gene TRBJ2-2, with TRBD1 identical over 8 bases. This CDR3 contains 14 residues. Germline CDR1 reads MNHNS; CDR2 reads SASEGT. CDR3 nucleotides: TGTGTCAGCAGTGTGTACAGGGGGACCGGGGAGCTGTTTTTT. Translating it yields CVSSVYRGTGELFF.

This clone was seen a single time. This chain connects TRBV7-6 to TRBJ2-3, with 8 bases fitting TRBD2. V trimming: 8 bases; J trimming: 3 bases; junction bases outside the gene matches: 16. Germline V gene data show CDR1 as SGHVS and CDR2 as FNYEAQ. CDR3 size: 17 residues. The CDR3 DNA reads TGTGCCAGCCGCCGTCGCGGGAGGATGGGGAAAACAGATACGCAGTATTTT. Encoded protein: CASRRRGRMGKTDTQYF.

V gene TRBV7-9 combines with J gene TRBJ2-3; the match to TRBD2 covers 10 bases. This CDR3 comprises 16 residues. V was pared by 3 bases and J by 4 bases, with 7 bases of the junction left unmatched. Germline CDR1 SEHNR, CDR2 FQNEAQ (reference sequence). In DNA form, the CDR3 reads TGTGCCAGCAGCTTTTTACCTAGCGGGGGCGCAGATACGCAGTATTTT. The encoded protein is CASSFLPSGGADTQYF.

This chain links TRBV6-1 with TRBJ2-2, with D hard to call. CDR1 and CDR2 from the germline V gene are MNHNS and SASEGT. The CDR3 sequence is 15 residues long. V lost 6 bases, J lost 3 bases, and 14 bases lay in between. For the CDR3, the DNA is TGTGCCAGCAGCGGACCCCTGAGGTACACCGGGGAGCTGTTTTTT. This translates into CASSGPLRYTGELFF.

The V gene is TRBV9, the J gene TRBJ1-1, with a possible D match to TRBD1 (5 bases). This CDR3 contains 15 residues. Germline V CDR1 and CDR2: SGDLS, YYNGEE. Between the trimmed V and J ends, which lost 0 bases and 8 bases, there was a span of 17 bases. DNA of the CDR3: TGTGCCAGCAGCGTAGAGCTCCAGGGTGCGAACGAAGCTTTCTTT. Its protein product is CASSVELQGANEAFF. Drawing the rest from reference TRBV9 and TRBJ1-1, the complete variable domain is DSGVTQTPKHLITATGQRVTLRCSPRSGDLSVYWYQQSLDQGLQFLIQYYNGEERAKGNILERFSAQQFPDLHSELNLSSLELGDSALYFCASSVELQGANEAFFGQGTRLTVV.

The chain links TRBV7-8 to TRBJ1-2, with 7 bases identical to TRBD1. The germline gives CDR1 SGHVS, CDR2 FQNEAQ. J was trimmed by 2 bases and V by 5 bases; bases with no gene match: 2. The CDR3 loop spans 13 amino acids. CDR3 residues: CASSIQGNYGYTF. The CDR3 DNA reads TGTGCCAGCAGCATACAGGGGAACTATGGCTACACCTTC.

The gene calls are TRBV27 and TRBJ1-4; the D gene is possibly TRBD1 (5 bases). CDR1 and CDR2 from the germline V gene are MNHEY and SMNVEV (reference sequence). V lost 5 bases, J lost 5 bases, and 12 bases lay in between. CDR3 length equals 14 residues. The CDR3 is CASSPRGENEKLFF. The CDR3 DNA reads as TGTGCCAGCAGTCCCCGGGGGGAGAATGAAAAACTGTTTTTT.

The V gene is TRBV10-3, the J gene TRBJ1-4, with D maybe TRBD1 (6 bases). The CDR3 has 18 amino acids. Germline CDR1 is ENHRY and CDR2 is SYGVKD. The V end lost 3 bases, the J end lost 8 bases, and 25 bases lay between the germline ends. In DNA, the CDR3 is TGTGCCATCAGTGACCCGACGGAAACAGGGCCCAAGAAGGAAAAACTGTTTTTT. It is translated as CAISDPTETGPKKEKLFF.

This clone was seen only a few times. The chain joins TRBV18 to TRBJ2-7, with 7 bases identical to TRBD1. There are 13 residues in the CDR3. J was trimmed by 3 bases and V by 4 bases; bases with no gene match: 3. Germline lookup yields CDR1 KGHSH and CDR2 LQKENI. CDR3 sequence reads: CASSRGDSYEQYF. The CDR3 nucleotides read TGTGCCAGCTCACGAGGGGACAGCTACGAGCAGTACTTC. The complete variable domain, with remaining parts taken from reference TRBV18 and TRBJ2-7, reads NAGVMQNPRHLVRRRGQEARLRCSPMKGHSHVYWYRQLPEEGLKFMVYLQKENIIDESGMPKERFSAEFPKEGPSILRIQQVVRGDSAAYFCASSRGDSYEQYFGPGTRLTVT.

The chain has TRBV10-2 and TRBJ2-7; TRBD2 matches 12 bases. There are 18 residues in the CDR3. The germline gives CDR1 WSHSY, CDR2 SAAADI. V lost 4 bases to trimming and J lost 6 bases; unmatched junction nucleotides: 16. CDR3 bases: TGCGCCAGCAGTGGCTGGCCCGGACTAGCGGGATTTTTGGGCGAGCAGTACTTC. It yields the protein CASSGWPGLAGFLGEQYF.

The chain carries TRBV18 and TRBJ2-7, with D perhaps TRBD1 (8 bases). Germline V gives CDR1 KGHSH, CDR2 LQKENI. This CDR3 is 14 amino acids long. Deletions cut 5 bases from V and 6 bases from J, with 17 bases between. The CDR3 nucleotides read TGTGCCAGCTCATTCCAACAGGGGGAGGGCGAGCAGTACTTC. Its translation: CASSFQQGEGEQYF.

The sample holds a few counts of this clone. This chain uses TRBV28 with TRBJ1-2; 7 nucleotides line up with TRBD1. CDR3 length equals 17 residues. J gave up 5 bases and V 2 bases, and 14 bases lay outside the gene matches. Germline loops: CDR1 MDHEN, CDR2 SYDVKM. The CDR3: CASSLIGERGRWYGYTF. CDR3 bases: TGTGCCAGCAGTTTAATCGGAGAGAGGGGGCGATGGTATGGCTACACCTTC.

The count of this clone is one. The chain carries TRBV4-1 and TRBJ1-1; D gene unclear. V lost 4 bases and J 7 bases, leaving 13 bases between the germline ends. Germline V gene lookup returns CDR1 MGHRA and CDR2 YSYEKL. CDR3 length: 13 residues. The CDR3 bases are TGCGCCAGCAGCCGAGAGAGGAGTTATGAAGCTTTCTTT. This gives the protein CASSRERSYEAFF.

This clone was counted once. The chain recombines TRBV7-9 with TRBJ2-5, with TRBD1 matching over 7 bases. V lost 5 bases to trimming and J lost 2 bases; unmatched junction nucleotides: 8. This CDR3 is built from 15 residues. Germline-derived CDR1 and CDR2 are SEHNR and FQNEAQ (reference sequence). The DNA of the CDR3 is TGTGCCAGCAGCCTGGGGGACAGCCGGCAAGAGACCCAGTACTTC. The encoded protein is CASSLGDSRQETQYF.

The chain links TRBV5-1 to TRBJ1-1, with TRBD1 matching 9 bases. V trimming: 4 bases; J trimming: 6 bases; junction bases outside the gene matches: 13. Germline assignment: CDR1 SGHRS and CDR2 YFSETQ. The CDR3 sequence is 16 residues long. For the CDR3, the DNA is TGCGCCAGCAGCCCCTTTGGGACAGGGTTCCTGCCTGAAGCTTTCTTT. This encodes CASSPFGTGFLPEAFF.

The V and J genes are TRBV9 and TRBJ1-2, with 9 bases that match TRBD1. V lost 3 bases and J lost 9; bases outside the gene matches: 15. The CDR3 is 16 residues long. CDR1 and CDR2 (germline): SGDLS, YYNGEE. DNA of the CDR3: TGTGCCAGCAGCGCGTTACAGGGGGCGAAGAATATACGCTACACCTTC. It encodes CASSALQGAKNIRYTF.

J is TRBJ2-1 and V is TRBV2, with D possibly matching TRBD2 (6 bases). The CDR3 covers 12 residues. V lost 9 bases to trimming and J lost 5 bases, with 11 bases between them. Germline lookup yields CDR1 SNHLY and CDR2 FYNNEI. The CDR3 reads CARTLAHNEQFF. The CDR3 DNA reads TGTGCCAGGACACTAGCACACAATGAGCAGTTCTTC.

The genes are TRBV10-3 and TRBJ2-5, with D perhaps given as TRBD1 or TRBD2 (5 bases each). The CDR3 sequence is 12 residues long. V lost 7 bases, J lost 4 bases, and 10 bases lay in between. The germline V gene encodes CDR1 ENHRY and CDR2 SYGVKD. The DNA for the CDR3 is TGTGCCATCAAAGAGAGGGGAGAGACCCAGTACTTC. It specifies CAIKERGETQYF.